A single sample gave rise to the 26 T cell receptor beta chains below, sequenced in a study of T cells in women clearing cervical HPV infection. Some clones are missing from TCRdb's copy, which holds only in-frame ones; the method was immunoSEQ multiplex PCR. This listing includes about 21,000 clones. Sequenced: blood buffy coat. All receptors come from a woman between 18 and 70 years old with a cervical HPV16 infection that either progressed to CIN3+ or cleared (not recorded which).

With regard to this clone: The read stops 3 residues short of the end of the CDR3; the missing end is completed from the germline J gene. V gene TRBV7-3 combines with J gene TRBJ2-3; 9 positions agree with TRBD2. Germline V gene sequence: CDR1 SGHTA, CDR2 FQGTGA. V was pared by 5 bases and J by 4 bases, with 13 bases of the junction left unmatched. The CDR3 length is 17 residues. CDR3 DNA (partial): TGTGCCAGCAGCCCCCAAGGTAGCGGGAGATTAGCAGATACG. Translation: CASSPQGSGRLADT. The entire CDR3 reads CASSPQGSGRLADTQYF.

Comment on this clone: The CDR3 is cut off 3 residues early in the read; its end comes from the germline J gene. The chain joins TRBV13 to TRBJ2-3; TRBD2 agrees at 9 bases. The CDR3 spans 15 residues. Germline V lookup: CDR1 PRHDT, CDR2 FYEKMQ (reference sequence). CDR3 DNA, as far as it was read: TGTGCCAGCAGCTTAGGGGCGGGAGGGATGAAGACG. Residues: CASSLGAGGMKT. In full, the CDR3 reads CASSLGAGGMKTQYF.

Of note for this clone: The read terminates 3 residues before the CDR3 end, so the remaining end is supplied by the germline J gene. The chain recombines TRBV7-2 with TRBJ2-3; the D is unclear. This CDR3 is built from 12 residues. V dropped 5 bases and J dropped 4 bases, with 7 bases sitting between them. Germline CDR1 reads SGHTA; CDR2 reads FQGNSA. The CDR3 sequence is CASSLTSDTQYF. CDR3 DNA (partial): TGTGCCAGCAGCCTTACATCAGATACG.

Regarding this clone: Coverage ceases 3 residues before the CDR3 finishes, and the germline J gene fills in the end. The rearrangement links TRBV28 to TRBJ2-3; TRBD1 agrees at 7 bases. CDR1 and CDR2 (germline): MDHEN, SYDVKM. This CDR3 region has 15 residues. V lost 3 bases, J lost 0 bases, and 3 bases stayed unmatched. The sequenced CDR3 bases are TGTGCCAGCAGTTTTGTACAGGGGAGCACAGATACG. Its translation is CASSFVQGSTDT. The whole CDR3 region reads CASSFVQGSTDTQYF.

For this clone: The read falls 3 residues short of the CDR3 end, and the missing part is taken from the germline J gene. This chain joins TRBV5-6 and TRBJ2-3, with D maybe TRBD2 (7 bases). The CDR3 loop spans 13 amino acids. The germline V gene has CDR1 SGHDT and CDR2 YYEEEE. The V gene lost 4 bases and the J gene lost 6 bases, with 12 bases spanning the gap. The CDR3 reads CASSPGRGDTQYF. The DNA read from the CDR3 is TGTGCCAGCAGCCCGGGGAGGGGGGATACG.

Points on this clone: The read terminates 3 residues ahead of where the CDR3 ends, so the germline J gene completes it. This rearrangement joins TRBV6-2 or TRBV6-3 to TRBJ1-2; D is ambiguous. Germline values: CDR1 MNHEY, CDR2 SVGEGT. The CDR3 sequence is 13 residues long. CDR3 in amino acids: CASSPDKHNDYTF. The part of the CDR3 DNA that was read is TGTGCCAGCAGCCCTGACAAACACAATGAC.

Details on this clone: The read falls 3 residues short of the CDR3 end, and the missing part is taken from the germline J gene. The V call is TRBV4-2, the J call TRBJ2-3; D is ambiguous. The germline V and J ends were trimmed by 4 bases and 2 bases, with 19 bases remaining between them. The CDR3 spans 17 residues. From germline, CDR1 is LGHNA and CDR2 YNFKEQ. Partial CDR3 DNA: TGTGCCAGCAGCCCCCTTGATACAGTGACGGACACAGATACG. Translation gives CASSPLDTVTDTDT. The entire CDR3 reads CASSPLDTVTDTDTQYF.

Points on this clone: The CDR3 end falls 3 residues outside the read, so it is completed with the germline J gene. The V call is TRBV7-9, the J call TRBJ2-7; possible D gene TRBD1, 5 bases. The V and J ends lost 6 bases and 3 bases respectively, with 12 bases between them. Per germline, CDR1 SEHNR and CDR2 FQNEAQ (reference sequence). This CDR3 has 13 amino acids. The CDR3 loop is CASSVGQGYEQYF. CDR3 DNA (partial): TGTGCCAGCAGTGTGGGGCAGGGCTACGAG.

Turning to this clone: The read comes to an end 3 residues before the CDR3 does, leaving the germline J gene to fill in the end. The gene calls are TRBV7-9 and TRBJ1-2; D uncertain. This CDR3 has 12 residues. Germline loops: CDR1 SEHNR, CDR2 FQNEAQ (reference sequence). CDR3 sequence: CASSLDEGGYTF. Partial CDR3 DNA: TGTGCCAGCAGCTTGGATGAAGGGGGC.

Partial CDR3 DNA: TGCAGTGTTAGGAGGGGCCTTTCCTACGAG. It yields the protein CSVRRGLSYE. The whole CDR3 sequence reads CSVRRGLSYEQYF. The chain uses TRBV20-1 and TRBJ2-7; maybe TRBD2 (6 bases). The read stops 3 residues short of the end of the CDR3; the missing end is completed from the germline J gene. CDR3 length: 13 amino acids. Deletions cut 7 bases from V and 1 base from J, with 14 bases between. Germline V lookup: CDR1 DFQATT, CDR2 SNEGSKA (reference sequence).

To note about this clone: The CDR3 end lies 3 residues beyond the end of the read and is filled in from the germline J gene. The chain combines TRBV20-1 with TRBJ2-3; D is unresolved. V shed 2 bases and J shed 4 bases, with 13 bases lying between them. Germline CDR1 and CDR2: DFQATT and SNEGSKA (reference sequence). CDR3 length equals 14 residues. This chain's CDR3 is CSARWSVRADTQYF. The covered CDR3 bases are TGCAGTGCTAGATGGAGCGTTCGCGCAGATACG.

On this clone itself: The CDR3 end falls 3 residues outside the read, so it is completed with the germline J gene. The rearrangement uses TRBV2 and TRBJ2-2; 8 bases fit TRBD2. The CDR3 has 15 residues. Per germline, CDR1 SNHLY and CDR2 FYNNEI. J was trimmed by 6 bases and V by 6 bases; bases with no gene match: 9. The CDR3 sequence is CASRSRREVAGELFF. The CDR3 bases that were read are TGTGCCAGCAGATCTCGGCGGGAGGTGGCCGGGGAG.

The CDR3 reads CASSLVGASTDTQYF. The covered CDR3 bases are TGCGCCAGCAGCTTGGTGGGCGCCAGCACAGATACG. The J gene is TRBJ2-3, the V gene TRBV5-1, with no clear D. The sequenced fragment ends 3 residues before the CDR3 boundary, so the rest is inferred from the germline J gene. The germline V and J ends were trimmed by 0 bases and 0 bases, with 8 bases remaining between them. This CDR3 region has 15 residues. Germline V gives CDR1 SGHRS, CDR2 YFSETQ.

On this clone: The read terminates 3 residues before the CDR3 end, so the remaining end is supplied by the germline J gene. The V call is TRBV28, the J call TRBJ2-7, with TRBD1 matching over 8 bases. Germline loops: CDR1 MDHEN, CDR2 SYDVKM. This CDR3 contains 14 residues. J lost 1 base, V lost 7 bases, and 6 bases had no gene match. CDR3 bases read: TGTGCCAGCACCGGAAGGACAGGGTCCTACGAG. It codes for CASTGRTGSYE. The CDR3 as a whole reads CASTGRTGSYEQYF.

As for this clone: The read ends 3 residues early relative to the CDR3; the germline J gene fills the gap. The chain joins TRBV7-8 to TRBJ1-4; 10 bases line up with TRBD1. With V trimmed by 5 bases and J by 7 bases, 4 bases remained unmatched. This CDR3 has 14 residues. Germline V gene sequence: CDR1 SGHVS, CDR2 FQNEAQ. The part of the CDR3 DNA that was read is TGTGCCAGCAGCACCGACAGGGGGCCTGAAAAA. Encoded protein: CASSTDRGPEK. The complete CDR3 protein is CASSTDRGPEKLFF.

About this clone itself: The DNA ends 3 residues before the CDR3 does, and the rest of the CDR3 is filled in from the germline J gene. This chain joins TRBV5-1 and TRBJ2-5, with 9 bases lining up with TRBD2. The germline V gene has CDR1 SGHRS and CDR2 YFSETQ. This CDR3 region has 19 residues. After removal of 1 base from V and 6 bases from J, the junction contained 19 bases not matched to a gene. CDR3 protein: CASSLTSSGRSHLTQTQYF. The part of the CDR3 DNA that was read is TGCGCCAGCAGCTTGACCTCCAGCGGGAGGTCCCACCTAACGCAGACC.

CDR3: CASSLDPSNTGELFF. CDR3 DNA (partial): TGCGCCAGCAGCTTGGATCCCTCGAACACCGGGGAG. The chain carries TRBV5-1 and TRBJ2-2; D uncertain. The read ends 3 residues early relative to the CDR3; the germline J gene fills the gap. The CDR3 sequence is 15 residues long. Germline lookup yields CDR1 SGHRS and CDR2 YFSETQ. Trimming stripped 0 bases from V and 0 bases from J, with 6 bases between.

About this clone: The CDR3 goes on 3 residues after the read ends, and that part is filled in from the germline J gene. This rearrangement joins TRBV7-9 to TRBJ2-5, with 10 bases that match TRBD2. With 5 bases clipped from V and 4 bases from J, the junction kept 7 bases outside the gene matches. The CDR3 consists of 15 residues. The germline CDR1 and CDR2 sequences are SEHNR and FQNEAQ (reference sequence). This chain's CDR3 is CASSASGTSAETQYF. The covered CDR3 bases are TGTGCCAGCAGCGCTTCCGGGACTAGCGCAGAGACC.

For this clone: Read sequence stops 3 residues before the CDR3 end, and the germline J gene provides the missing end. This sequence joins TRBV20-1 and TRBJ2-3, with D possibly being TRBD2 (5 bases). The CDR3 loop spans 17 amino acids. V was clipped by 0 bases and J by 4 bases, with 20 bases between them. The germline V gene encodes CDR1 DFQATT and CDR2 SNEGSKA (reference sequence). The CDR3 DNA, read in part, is TGCAGTGCTAGAGAAGGGTACCGACGCGCCGGGGCAGATACG. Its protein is CSAREGYRRAGADT. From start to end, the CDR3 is CSAREGYRRAGADTQYF.

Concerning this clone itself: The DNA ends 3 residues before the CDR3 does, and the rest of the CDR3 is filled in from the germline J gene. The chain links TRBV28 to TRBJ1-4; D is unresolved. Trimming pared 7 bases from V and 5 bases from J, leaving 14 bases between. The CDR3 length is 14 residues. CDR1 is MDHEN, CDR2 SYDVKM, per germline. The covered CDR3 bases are TGTGCCAGCAACACCGGGGTAATAAATGAAAAA. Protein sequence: CASNTGVINEK. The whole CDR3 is CASNTGVINEKLFF.

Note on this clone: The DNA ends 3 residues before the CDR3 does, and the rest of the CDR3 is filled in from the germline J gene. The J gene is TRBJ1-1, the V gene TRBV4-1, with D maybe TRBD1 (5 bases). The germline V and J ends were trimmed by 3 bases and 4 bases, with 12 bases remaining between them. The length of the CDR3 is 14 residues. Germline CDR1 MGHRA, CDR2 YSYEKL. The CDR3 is CASSHNPGLTEAFF. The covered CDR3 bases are TGCGCCAGCAGCCATAACCCGGGACTCACTGAA.

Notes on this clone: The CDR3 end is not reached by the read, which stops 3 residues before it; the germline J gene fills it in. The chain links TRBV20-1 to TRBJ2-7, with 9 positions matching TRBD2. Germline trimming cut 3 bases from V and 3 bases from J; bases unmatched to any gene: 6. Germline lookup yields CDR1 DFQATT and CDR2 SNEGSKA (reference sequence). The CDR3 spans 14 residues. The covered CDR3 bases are TGCAGTGCTAGGAGGCTAGCGGGAAACTACGAG. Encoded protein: CSARRLAGNYE. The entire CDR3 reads CSARRLAGNYEQYF.

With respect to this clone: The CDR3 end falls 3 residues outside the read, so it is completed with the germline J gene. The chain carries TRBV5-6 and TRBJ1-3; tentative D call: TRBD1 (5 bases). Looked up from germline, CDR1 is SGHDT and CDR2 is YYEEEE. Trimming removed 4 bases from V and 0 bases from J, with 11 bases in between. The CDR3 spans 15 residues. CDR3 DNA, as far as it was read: TGTGCCAGCAGCCTCCAGGGCCGCTCTGGAAACACC. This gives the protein CASSLQGRSGNT. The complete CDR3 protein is CASSLQGRSGNTIYF.

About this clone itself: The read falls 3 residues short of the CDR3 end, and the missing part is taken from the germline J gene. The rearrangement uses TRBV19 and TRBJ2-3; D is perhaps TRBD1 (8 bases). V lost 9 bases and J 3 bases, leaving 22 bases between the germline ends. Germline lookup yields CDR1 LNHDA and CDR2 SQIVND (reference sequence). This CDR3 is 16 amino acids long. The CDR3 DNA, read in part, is TGTGCCAGATCCTCCCCGCAACAGGGGGGGACAGATACG. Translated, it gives CARSSPQQGGTDT. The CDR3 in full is CARSSPQQGGTDTQYF.

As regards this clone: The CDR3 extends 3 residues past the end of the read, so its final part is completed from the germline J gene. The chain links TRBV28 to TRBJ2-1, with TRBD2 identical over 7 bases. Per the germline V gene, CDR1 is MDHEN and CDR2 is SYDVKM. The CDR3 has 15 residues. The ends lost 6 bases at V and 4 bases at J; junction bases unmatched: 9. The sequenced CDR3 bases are TGTGCCAGCAGCCGTCTTGCCGGGGGGTACAATGAG. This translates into CASSRLAGGYNE. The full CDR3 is CASSRLAGGYNEQFF.

The sequenced CDR3 bases are TGCAGCGTCCAAGGGGTCACTGAA. It encodes CSVQGVTE. The entire CDR3 protein reads CSVQGVTEAFF. The genes are TRBV29-1 and TRBJ1-1; the D gene is possibly TRBD1 (5 bases). The CDR3 extends 3 residues past the end of the read, so its final part is completed from the germline J gene. Germline assignment: CDR1 SQVTM and CDR2 ANQGSEA. V shed 6 bases and J shed 4 bases, with 9 bases lying between them. The CDR3 length is 11 residues.